The entry below describes one T cell receptor beta chain. Its target is not known. Primers included in the PCR were 60 Vbeta and 13 Jbeta primers. TCRdb keeps only in-frame clones here, not all; method: immunoSEQ multiplex PCR. The sample has nearly 300,000 clones, about nine tenths seen once. These data come from a study of cytomegalovirus exposure and HLA in healthy donors. About the study: The study placed around 85% of its roughly 430 genotyped donors in the Caucasian-associated ancestry cluster. Study-wide points: A later analysis found most CMV-associated TCR beta chains apparently HLA-restricted.

CDR1 SQVTM and CDR2 ANQGSEA come from the germline V gene. The germline V and J ends were trimmed by 6 bases and 0 bases, with 9 bases remaining between them. CDR3 length: 13 residues. The TCR comes from a man aged 40-49 years in good health and CMV-seropositive. The material sequenced was PBMCs. The chain links TRBV29-1 to TRBJ1-3; TRBD1 might be the D (5 bases). CDR3 loop: CSVMTDSGNTIYF. The CDR3 nucleotides are TGCAGCGTGATGACAGACTCTGGAAACACCATATATTTT.